The clone carrying this TCR beta chain was recorded a few times. CMV status came from CD4+ T cell IFNgamma after overnight CMV lysate stimulation of fresh PBMCs. Two oligonucleotides, mixed equimolar, formed the beta constant-region primer covering TRBC1 and TRBC2. A 12-nucleotide UMI and the SP2 primer were added to the cDNA 3' end by oligonucleotide ligation. MiXCR, applied by TCRdb to the UMI-ligation and nested PCR reads, yields one record per CDR3 protein. The table has around 90,000 distinct CDR3 sequences, about 6.5% seen once; the top ten hold 1.6%. This sample is part of a study of naive and memory T cell subsets. The specimen sequenced was central memory CD4+ T cells from blood. This TCR was sampled from a human donor in good health.

CDR3 sequence (DNA): TGTGCCATCAGTGTCGGGCAGGGAGTGTTGGGAGAGACCCAGTACTTC. This sequence encodes CAISVGQGVLGETQYF. This chain joins TRBV10-3 and TRBJ2-5; D tentatively fits TRBD1 or TRBD2 (5 bases each). Per germline, CDR1 ENHRY and CDR2 SYGVKD. V was pared by 4 bases and J by 4 bases, with 19 bases between. The CDR3 is 16 amino acids.